The 31 T cell receptor beta chains presented below share a single source sample, sequenced in a study of cytomegalovirus exposure and HLA in healthy donors. It was with 60 Vbeta and 13 Jbeta primers that the PCR ran. Profiled with immunoSEQ multiplex PCR; TCRdb holds only in-frame clones, not every one. The sample lists over 150,000 clones, about 83% occurring once. The sample taken for sequencing was PBMCs. Source of these receptors: a girl aged 5 to 17 in good health and CMV-seropositive.

V gene TRBV19 combines with J gene TRBJ2-7; weak D call: TRBD2 (5 bases). The CDR3 covers 14 residues. CDR1 is LNHDA and CDR2 is SQIVND in the germline V gene (reference sequence). The V end lost 3 bases, the J end lost 7 bases, and 16 bases lay between the germline ends. CDR3: CASSIVSHTGEQYF. For the CDR3, the DNA is TGTGCCAGTAGTATTGTCTCCCATACGGGGGAGCAGTACTTC.

V and J are TRBV28 and TRBJ1-1; TRBD1 agrees at 7 bases. The germline V gene has CDR1 MDHEN and CDR2 SYDVKM. V was pared by 6 bases and J by 6 bases, with 7 bases of the junction left unmatched. The CDR3 is 13 amino acids. The CDR3 here is CASSRQGPAEAFF. DNA for the CDR3: TGTGCCAGCAGCAGACAGGGTCCCGCTGAAGCTTTCTTT.

The J gene is TRBJ2-5, the V gene TRBV19; D perhaps matches TRBD2 (6 bases). The ends were cut back, 1 base at V and 5 bases at J, with 11 bases in the middle. CDR1 and CDR2 (germline): LNHDA, SQIVND (reference sequence). The CDR3 contains 14 residues. The CDR3 loop reads CASSIGQRAETQYF. The CDR3 DNA is TGTGCCAGTAGTATAGGACAGCGGGCGGAGACCCAGTACTTC.

The rearrangement links TRBV7-2 to TRBJ2-7; D remains ambiguous. The CDR3 consists of 13 residues. V lost 4 bases, J lost 4 bases, and 11 bases lay in between. Germline CDR1 and CDR2: SGHTA and FQGNSA. CDR3 residues: CASSSSNYYEQYF. Here the CDR3 DNA reads TGTGCCAGCAGCTCCTCTAATTATTACGAGCAGTACTTC.

This clone has a handful of counts. V gene TRBV30 combines with J gene TRBJ2-5; D is unresolved. The J call may be wrong; the DNA end is better matched by TRBJ2-7. Per germline, CDR1 GTSNPN and CDR2 SVGIG (reference sequence). This CDR3 is 11 amino acids long. The CDR3 loop is CAWREKYEQYF. CDR3 DNA sequence: TGTGCCTGGAGAGAAAAATACGAGCAGTACTTC.

V usage is TRBV6-6 and J usage is TRBJ1-1, with TRBD1 identical over 7 bases. Germline values: CDR1 MNHNY, CDR2 SVGAGI (reference sequence). The V and J ends lost 5 bases and 5 bases, in that order; junction bases with no gene match: 5. The CDR3 has 13 residues. The CDR3 loop is CASSLRQGTEAFF. CDR3 coding DNA: TGTGCCAGCAGTCTCCGACAGGGTACTGAAGCTTTCTTT.

This rearrangement joins TRBV19 to TRBJ1-2, with a weak D call TRBD1 (5 bases). The length of the CDR3 is 15 residues. V was shortened by 5 bases and J by 1 base, with 14 bases between the two germline ends. Germline V gene data show CDR1 as LNHDA and CDR2 as SQIVND (reference sequence). For the CDR3, the DNA is TGTGCCAGTAGTTCGCCCCGCGGGGGTAACTATGGCTACACCTTC. It encodes CASSSPRGGNYGYTF.

The chain couples TRBV5-4 to TRBJ2-5; 14 bases align to TRBD2. This CDR3 spans 16 amino acids. V shed 3 bases and J 5 bases; nucleotides not matched to a gene: 6. Germline values: CDR1 SGHNT, CDR2 YYREEE (reference sequence). CDR3 loop: CASSSSGLAGVETQYF. Here the CDR3 DNA reads TGTGCCAGCAGCTCATCGGGACTAGCGGGGGTTGAGACCCAGTACTTC.

The chain carries TRBV2 and TRBJ2-7; a weak D match, TRBD2 (6 bases). Trimming removed 2 bases from V and 7 bases from J, with 12 bases in between. Germline loops: CDR1 SNHLY, CDR2 FYNNEI. The CDR3 extends over 13 amino acids. The CDR3 nucleotides read TGTGCCAGCAGTGAACCTGGGAGGAGAGAGCAGTACTTC. It is translated as CASSEPGRREQYF.

This clone was picked up one time. The chain uses TRBV7-9 and TRBJ2-7; D perhaps matches TRBD1 (6 bases). Between the trimmed V and J ends, which lost 4 bases and 3 bases, there was a span of 16 bases. CDR1 and CDR2 from the germline V gene are SEHNR and FQNEAQ (reference sequence). This CDR3 region has 15 residues. CDR3 nucleotides: TGTGCCAGCAGCTCGAACGAGGGGGAAATCTACGAGCAGTACTTC. Translation gives CASSSNEGEIYEQYF.

The chain recombines TRBV7-9 with TRBJ1-6, with 8 bases aligning to TRBD1. Germline V lookup: CDR1 SEHNR, CDR2 FQNEAQ (reference sequence). CDR3 length equals 15 residues. The trim removed 5 bases at V and 10 bases at J, leaving 10 bases unmatched. CDR3 in DNA: TGTGCCAGCAGCATCGAGGACAGGGCAGCCTCACCCCTCCACTTT. Translated: CASSIEDRAASPLHF. The full variable domain, completed using reference TRBV7-9 and TRBJ1-6, is DTGVSQNPRHKITKRGQNVTFRCDPISEHNRLYWYRQTLGQGPEFLTYFQNEAQLEKSRLLSDRFSAERPKGSFSTLEIQRTEQGDSAMYLCASSIEDRAASPLHFGNGTRLTVT.

The table lists this clone with a count of one. The genes are TRBV7-8 and TRBJ1-6, with D maybe TRBD1 (6 bases). V was trimmed by 5 bases and J by 7 bases, leaving 9 bases between them. The CDR3 has 13 residues. Germline CDR1 reads SGHVS; CDR2 reads FQNEAQ. CDR3: CASSPDRNSPLHF. The CDR3 DNA follows: TGTGCCAGCAGCCCGGACAGAAATTCACCCCTCCACTTT.

The V gene is TRBV18, the J gene TRBJ1-1; D is unclear. Germline CDR1 and CDR2: KGHSH and LQKENI. V was shortened by 1 base and J by 0 bases, with 15 bases between the two germline ends. This CDR3 has 17 residues. The CDR3 loop is CASSPRLQAIMNTEAFF. The CDR3 nucleotides read TGTGCCAGCTCACCACGTTTGCAGGCGATAATGAACACTGAAGCTTTCTTT.

Comment on this clone: One end of the junction varies from germline; a read error may be responsible. The chain is built from TRBV7-9 and TRBJ2-7, with D possibly TRBD1 on 5 matching bases. Germline loops: CDR1 SEHNR, CDR2 FQNEAQ (reference sequence). The CDR3 sequence is 14 residues long. CDR3 DNA: TGTTCCAGCAGCTCCGGCGTCGAGGACAACGAACAGTACTTC. Translated: CSSSSGVEDNEQYF.

The rearrangement joins TRBV6-5 to TRBJ1-5, with 11 positions matching TRBD1. The trim removed 5 bases at V and 6 bases at J, leaving 3 bases unmatched. CDR1 and CDR2 from the germline V gene are MNHEY and SVGAGI. CDR3 length: 14 amino acids. For the CDR3, the DNA is TGTGCCAGCAGTGGGACAGGGGGGTTTCAGCCCCAGCATTTT. Translated, it gives CASSGTGGFQPQHF.

The gene calls are TRBV4-1 and TRBJ1-4; 8 positions match TRBD1. With 1 base clipped from V and 5 bases from J, the junction kept 9 bases outside the gene matches. Germline CDR1 MGHRA, CDR2 YSYEKL. This CDR3 has 17 residues. CDR3 residues: CASSQGMVGDRNEKLFF. CDR3 bases: TGCGCCAGCAGCCAAGGAATGGTAGGGGACAGGAATGAAAAACTGTTTTTT.

This clone was counted a single time. The gene calls are TRBV18 and TRBJ1-5; D unclear. V lost 0 bases and J 6 bases, leaving 6 bases between the germline ends. The germline V gene encodes CDR1 KGHSH and CDR2 LQKENI. This CDR3 comprises 13 residues. The CDR3 coding sequence is TGTGCCAGCTCACCACCGGCGGGTCAGCCCCAGCATTTT. Translation gives CASSPPAGQPQHF.

This chain connects TRBV7-9 to TRBJ2-5, with 8 bases fitting TRBD1. The CDR3 contains 17 residues. Germline loops: CDR1 SEHNR, CDR2 FQNEAQ (reference sequence). After removal of 5 bases from V and 4 bases from J, the junction contained 15 bases not matched to a gene. In nucleotides, the CDR3 is TGTGCCAGCAGCCGAGGGGGCAGGGGGCGACTCAGAGAGACCCAGTACTTC. It specifies CASSRGGRGRLRETQYF.

CDR3 amino acids: CASSLTSGHSGELFF. The CDR3 DNA follows: TGCGCCAGCAGCCTTACTAGCGGTCATTCCGGGGAGCTGTTTTTT. The gene calls are TRBV5-1 and TRBJ2-2, with 8 nucleotides matching TRBD2. The V and J ends lost 4 bases and 6 bases, in that order; junction bases with no gene match: 8. The CDR3 has 15 residues. Germline CDR1 reads SGHRS; CDR2 reads YFSETQ.

This chain connects TRBV5-8 to TRBJ2-1; 11 bases are a match to TRBD1. Trimming at V came to 7 bases and at J to 4 bases, leaving 10 bases not matched to a gene. CDR1 is SGHTS, CDR2 YDEGEE, per germline. The CDR3 has 16 residues. CDR3 in DNA: TGTGCCAGCCCCCAGGGACAGGGGGTCCTATACAATGAGCAGTTCTTC. Translated, it gives CASPQGQGVLYNEQFF.

The J gene is TRBJ1-2, the V gene TRBV27, with TRBD1 matching 8 bases. Losses at the gene ends were 7 bases for V and 8 bases for J; bases not matched to a gene: 21. The CDR3 has 17 residues. CDR1 MNHEY and CDR2 SMNVEV come from the germline V gene (reference sequence). CDR3 in amino acids: CASKSPSGQGLFAGYTF. The CDR3 DNA sequence: TGTGCCAGCAAAAGCCCGTCCGGACAGGGTCTCTTTGCGGGCTACACCTTC.

V is TRBV5-1 and J is TRBJ1-6; D is possibly TRBD1 (5 bases). Germline-derived CDR1 and CDR2 are SGHRS and YFSETQ. This CDR3 is built from 17 residues. V was pared by 0 bases and J by 0 bases, with 10 bases between. The CDR3 loop reads CASSLASGRSYNSPLHF. The CDR3 region has the DNA TGCGCCAGCAGCTTGGCGTCAGGGCGCTCCTATAATTCACCCCTCCACTTT. The variable domain in full, with the rest retrieved from reference TRBV5-1 and TRBJ1-6, is KAGVTQTPRYLIKTRGQQVTLSCSPISGHRSVSWYQQTPGQGLQFLFEYFSETQRNKGNFPGRFSGRQFSNSRSEMNVSTLELGDSALYLCASSLASGRSYNSPLHFGNGTRLTVT.

This rearrangement joins TRBV7-3 to TRBJ2-6; D uncertain. The CDR3 runs to 14 residues. V was trimmed by 5 bases and J by 3 bases, leaving 8 bases between them. Germline lookup yields CDR1 SGHTA and CDR2 FQGTGA. The CDR3 DNA follows: TGTGCCAGCAGCCATTCGGGTGGGGCCAACGTCCTGACTTTC. This encodes CASSHSGGANVLTF.

The chain employs TRBV5-1 and TRBJ1-2; 9 bases are shared with TRBD1. Germline V lookup: CDR1 SGHRS, CDR2 YFSETQ. The CDR3 spans 15 residues. The V and J ends lost 4 bases and 9 bases, in that order; junction bases with no gene match: 13. The CDR3: CASSQHTGQGSSYTF. The DNA of the CDR3 is TGCGCCAGCAGCCAACATACGGGACAGGGCTCCAGCTACACCTTC.

The rearrangement joins TRBV10-2 to TRBJ1-1; 7 bases are a match to TRBD1. Trimming removed 7 bases from V and 5 bases from J; junction bases left unmatched: 16. The germline V gene encodes CDR1 WSHSY and CDR2 SAAADI. The CDR3 length is 16 residues. The CDR3 nucleotides are TGCGCCAGCAAAGGTAAAGGGGGCGCATCCGTGACTGAAGCTTTCTTT. It is translated as CASKGKGGASVTEAFF.

Here the CDR3 reads CASSPQDRGNTGELFF. The CDR3 DNA reads TGTGCCAGTAGTCCTCAGGACAGGGGGAACACCGGGGAGCTGTTTTTT. V gene TRBV19 combines with J gene TRBJ2-2, with 9 bases fitting TRBD1. The CDR3 totals 16 residues. Germline-derived CDR1 and CDR2 are LNHDA and SQIVND (reference sequence). After removal of 5 bases from V and 1 base from J, the junction contained 5 bases not matched to a gene.

V and J are TRBV11-3 and TRBJ2-7, with D possibly matching TRBD1 (6 bases). With 2 bases removed from V and 9 bases from J, the gap between germline ends came to 8 bases. CDR1 SGHNT and CDR2 YENEEA come from the germline V gene. The CDR3 is 11 amino acids. The CDR3 nucleotides read TGTGCCAGCAGCTTACAGGGGAGGCAGTACTTC. This codes for CASSLQGRQYF.

This chain joins TRBV5-4 and TRBJ1-4; the match to TRBD1 covers 8 bases. The germline V gene has CDR1 SGHNT and CDR2 YYREEE (reference sequence). Unmatched junction bases numbered 8, after V lost 4 bases and J lost 6 bases. This CDR3 comprises 15 residues. The CDR3 DNA is TGTGCCAGCAGCCCAGGACAGGGAGGAGATGAAAAACTGTTTTTT. Translated, it gives CASSPGQGGDEKLFF.

The chain uses TRBV7-2 and TRBJ1-3; possibly TRBD1 for D (5 bases). V lost 0 bases, J lost 8 bases, and 8 bases lay in between. Germline CDR1 and CDR2: SGHTA and FQGNSA. The CDR3 runs 13 residues. The DNA for the CDR3 is TGTGCCAGCAGCTTAGCTCGGGGGGACACCATATATTTT. It is translated as CASSLARGDTIYF.

The genes are TRBV2 and TRBJ2-1; TRBD2 matches at 16 bases. Per germline, CDR1 SNHLY and CDR2 FYNNEI. With 3 bases clipped from V and 0 bases from J, the junction kept 2 bases outside the gene matches. The CDR3 runs to 18 residues. CDR3 in DNA: TGTGCCAGCAGTGAGGGACTAGCGGGGGGGAGCTCCTACAATGAGCAGTTCTTC. Translation: CASSEGLAGGSSYNEQFF.

The chain couples TRBV11-2 to TRBJ2-1; D gene unclear. The CDR3 is 11 amino acids. The V gene's germline CDR1 is SGHAT and CDR2 FQNNGV. V was pared by 1 base and J by 15 bases, with 10 bases between. CDR3 sequence reads: CASSLGQYPFF. In DNA form, the CDR3 reads TGTGCCAGCAGCTTAGGGCAGTACCCGTTCTTC.